This TCR beta chain was profiled in a study of OX40 agonist ivuxolimab in advanced cancers. Study-level background: Averaging roughly 60 years in age, with a range of roughly 20 to 90, the cohort was around 83% male. Regarding the study as a whole: Expanded peripheral T cell antigen specificity was not determined.

Concerning this clone itself: The target antigen is unknown.

TCRdb keeps only in-frame clones here, not all; method: immunoSEQ multiplex PCR. Among some 80,000 clones listed, about 89% were seen once. The CDR3 is made up of 12 amino acids. CDR1 ENHRY and CDR2 SYGVKD come from the germline V gene. V was pared by 9 bases and J by 6 bases, with 15 bases between. The sample was CD4+ or CD8+ T cells sorted from blood, taken in a trial of the OX40 agonist ivuxolimab. This chain uses TRBV10-3 with TRBJ2-7; no reliable D call. This clonotype was obtained from an adult with an advanced solid tumor such as melanoma, head and neck, liver or kidney cancer. The CDR3 sequence is CAISERAVEQYF. The CDR3 bases are TGTGCCATTTCTGAAAGGGCGGTCGAGCAGTACTTC.